Described below is a single T cell receptor beta chain sequence and its context. V was trimmed by 5 bases and J by 5 bases, leaving 20 bases between them. Looked up from germline, CDR1 is LNHNV and CDR2 is YYDKDF (reference sequence). The CDR3 consists of 16 residues. Assay used: immunoSEQ multiplex PCR; TCRdb lists only in-frame clones, some missing. The table lists 65,000 to 85,000 clones, more than 70% of them singletons, with approximately 15% in the top ten. The data belong to a study of radiotherapy plus CTLA-4 blockade in lung cancer. The sequencing used peripheral blood, collected from a patient treated with radiotherapy plus ipilimumab. This sequence joins TRBV15 and TRBJ2-3; a possible D gene is TRBD2 (7 bases). This clonotype was obtained from a human donor with non-small cell lung cancer whose response to radiotherapy plus ipilimumab could not be evaluated. Some clones in this sample may be carry-over from other donors' samples. The chain's CDR3 is CATSLEWGGGEDTQYF. DNA of the CDR3: TGTGCCACCAGCCTCGAATGGGGGGGCGGAGAAGATACGCAGTATTTT.